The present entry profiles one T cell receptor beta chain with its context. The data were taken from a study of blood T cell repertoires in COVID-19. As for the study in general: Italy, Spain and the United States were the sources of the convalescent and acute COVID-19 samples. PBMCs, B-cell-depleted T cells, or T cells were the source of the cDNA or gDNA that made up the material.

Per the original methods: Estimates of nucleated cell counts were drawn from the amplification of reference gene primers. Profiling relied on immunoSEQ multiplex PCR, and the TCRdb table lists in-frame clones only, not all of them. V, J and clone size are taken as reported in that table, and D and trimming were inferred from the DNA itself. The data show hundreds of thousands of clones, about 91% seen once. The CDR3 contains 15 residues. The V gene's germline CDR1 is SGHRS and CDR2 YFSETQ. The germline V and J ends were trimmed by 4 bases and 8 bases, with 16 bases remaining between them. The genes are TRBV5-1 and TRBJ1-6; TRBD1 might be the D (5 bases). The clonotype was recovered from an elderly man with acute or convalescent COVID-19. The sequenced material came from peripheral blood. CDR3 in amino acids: CASSQPDWGDSPLHF. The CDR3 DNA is TGCGCCAGCAGCCAGCCCGACTGGGGGGATTCACCCCTCCACTTT.